This TCR beta chain was profiled in a study of T cell responses to AZD1222 COVID-19 vaccine. Study-wide background: The study pooled second doses at about 4 or about 12 weeks. Study-wide points: Along spike, vaccine-associated CD4 TCRs were found throughout, with dominance at 160-218 and 743-854.

The J segment lost 6 bases and the V segment lost 3 bases, leaving 15 bases of the junction unmatched. Germline-derived CDR1 and CDR2 are MNHEY and SVGEGT. The CDR3 sequence is 18 residues long. Notes on this clone: Its antigen is as yet unknown.

Data came from immunoSEQ multiplex PCR; TCRdb stores just in-frame clones and leaves some out. The sample has over 100,000 clones; roughly 90% are singletons. The receptor's source is an adult in good health. Source: peripheral blood, taken on day 0 of AZD1222 vaccination. The chain joins TRBV6-2 or TRBV6-3 to TRBJ2-3; 10 bases line up with TRBD2. CDR3 amino acids: CASSYLAGVPFSTDTQYF. As DNA, the CDR3 is TGTGCCAGCAGTTATCTAGCGGGGGTCCCCTTTTCAACGGATACGCAGTATTTT.